The source of this TCR beta chain is a study of T cell responses to AZD1222 COVID-19 vaccine. For the study at large: Pooled together were second doses at about 4 or about 12 weeks.

This clone was observed a handful of times. TCRdb keeps only in-frame clones here, not all; method: immunoSEQ multiplex PCR. The sample holds about 86,000 clones, 78% seen once. This clonotype was sampled from an adult in good health. Here the sequenced sample was peripheral blood, taken on day 0 of AZD1222 vaccination.

CDR3 in amino acids: CASSQTSGRSDEQYF. The CDR3 nucleotides read TGTGCCAGCTCACAGACGAGCGGGAGAAGCGACGAGCAGTACTTC. The chain couples TRBV18 to TRBJ2-7; 8 bases are shared with TRBD2. Germline V gives CDR1 KGHSH, CDR2 LQKENI. Trimming removed 4 bases from V and 5 bases from J; junction bases left unmatched: 10. The CDR3 runs 15 residues.